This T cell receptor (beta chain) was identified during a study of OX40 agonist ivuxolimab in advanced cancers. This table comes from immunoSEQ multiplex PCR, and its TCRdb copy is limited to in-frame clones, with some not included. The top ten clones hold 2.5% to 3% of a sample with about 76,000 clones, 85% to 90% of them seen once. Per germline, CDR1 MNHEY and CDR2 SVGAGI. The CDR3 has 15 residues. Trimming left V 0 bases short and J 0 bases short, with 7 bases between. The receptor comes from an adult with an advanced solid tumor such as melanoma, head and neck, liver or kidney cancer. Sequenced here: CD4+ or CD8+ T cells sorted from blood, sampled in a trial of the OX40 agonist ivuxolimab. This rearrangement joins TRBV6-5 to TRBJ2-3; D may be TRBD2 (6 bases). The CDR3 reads CASSYSGGSTDTQYF. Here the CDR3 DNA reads TGTGCCAGCAGTTACTCAGGAGGGAGCACAGATACGCAGTATTTT.